This T cell receptor beta chain was found in a study of Ad26.COV2.S vaccination and SARS-CoV-2 variants. Study-wide points: Vaccine recipients surpassed placebo recipients in spike-specific TCR breadth.

The length of the CDR3 is 16 residues. Trimming cost V 1 base and J 1 base, with 16 bases left between them. Germline CDR1 reads GTSNPN; CDR2 reads SVGIG (reference sequence). Turning to this clone: Its cognate antigen is unknown.

Clones were sequenced by immunoSEQ multiplex PCR, and TCRdb holds only the in-frame ones, with some missing. The profile covers under 150,000 clones, with about nine tenths appearing a single time and approximately 5% taken by the ten largest. This sequence was found in a human donor who had recovered from COVID-19. V is TRBV30 and J is TRBJ1-1; possible D gene TRBD1, 5 bases. The source was peripheral blood, collected after recovery from COVID-19. The CDR3: CAWSAPRRGRNTEAFF. CDR3 bases: TGTGCCTGGAGTGCCCCTCGAAGGGGTAGGAACACTGAAGCTTTCTTT.